This TCR beta chain was documented in a study of OX40 agonist ivuxolimab in advanced cancers. Study results and limitations: Mean expanded clone counts were higher in CD8+ than CD4+ T cells.

This table comes from immunoSEQ multiplex PCR, and its TCRdb copy is limited to in-frame clones, with some not included. The data contain about 45,000 clones, 75% to 85% of them singletons. This clone was seen a single time. Antigen: not known. V lost 5 bases and J 2 bases, leaving 12 bases between the germline ends. CDR3 length equals 15 residues. Germline loops: CDR1 SNHLY, CDR2 FYNNEI. Material: CD4+ or CD8+ T cells sorted from blood, obtained in a trial of the OX40 agonist ivuxolimab. The TCR sequence derives from an adult with an advanced solid tumor such as melanoma, head and neck, liver or kidney cancer. The V call is TRBV2, the J call TRBJ1-4; maybe TRBD1 (6 bases). CDR3 in DNA: TGTGCCAGCAGTCTAACAGGGACCACTAATGAAAAACTGTTTTTT. It specifies CASSLTGTTNEKLFF.